The sequence of this T cell receptor beta chain was determined in a study of cytotoxic CD8 clonotypes in ibrutinib-treated CLL. Study as a whole: Response was recorded as partial in approximately 25 patients and complete in 2; at median around 68 months, roughly 14 remained remitted and around twelve had progressed.

Study results and limitations: Progressing patients had sampling times that differed from those of sustained-remission patients. Public clonotypes, found uncommonly, either contracted or stayed stable on treatment. The clonality went up when patients responded to ibrutinib and dropped back toward baseline at progression.

The CDR3 runs 13 residues. V lost 5 bases, J lost 7 bases, and 3 bases stayed unmatched. Germline V lookup: CDR1 LNHDA, CDR2 SQIVND (reference sequence). Profiling relied on immunoSEQ multiplex PCR, and the TCRdb table lists in-frame clones only, not all of them. The sample consists of tens of thousands of clones, around 80% of them appearing once. Comments on this clone: Its antigen is not identified.

The specimen was PBMCs, collected before ibrutinib treatment. The source is a human donor with chronic lymphocytic leukemia. This rearrangement joins TRBV19 to TRBJ1-4; TRBD1 matches 8 bases. Here the CDR3 DNA reads TGTGCCAGTAGTGACAGGGGAAGTGAAAAACTGTTTTTT. It translates to CASSDRGSEKLFF.